This passage covers 23 T cell receptor beta chains from one sample sequenced in a study. A single record per CDR3 protein comes from TCRdb applying MiXCR to the reads. This sample has under 5,500 distinct CDR3 sequences, with approximately 8% found just once. Input material: CD4+ T cells from synovial fluid. The origin of the receptors is a human donor with rheumatoid arthritis.

This clonotype has a count of ten or more. The chain combines TRBV7-2 with TRBJ1-4, with TRBD1 matching over 10 bases. The V and J ends lost 5 bases and 13 bases, in that order; junction bases with no gene match: 13. Germline assignment: CDR1 SGHTA and CDR2 FQGNSA. CDR3 length: 15 amino acids. CDR3 in DNA: TGTGCCAGCAGCCCCGGCGGACAGGGGGGGTTAGGACTGTTTTTT. This sequence encodes CASSPGGQGGLGLFF.

Points on this clonotype: A much bigger clone sits one base away, suggesting this may be a read error. The V gene is TRBV5-6, the J gene TRBJ1-4, with D possibly matching TRBD1 (6 bases). From germline, CDR1 is SGHDT and CDR2 YYEEEE. The CDR3 runs 14 residues. CDR3 in amino acids: CASSLGGNSEELFF. The CDR3 DNA is TGTGCCAGCAGCTTAGGGGGTAATAGTGAAGAACTGTTTTTT.

The sample holds many counts of this clonotype. The chain couples TRBV3-1 to TRBJ1-2; 8 bases fit TRBD1. This CDR3 contains 15 residues. The germline V gene has CDR1 LGHDT and CDR2 YNNKEL (reference sequence). Trimming at V came to 1 base and at J to 7 bases, leaving 8 bases not matched to a gene. CDR3 in amino acids: CASSQGETGVGGYTF. The DNA for the CDR3 is TGTGCCAGCAGCCAAGGCGAGACAGGGGTTGGTGGCTACACCTTC.

This clonotype is medium-sized in the sample. V and J are TRBV12-3 or TRBV12-4 and TRBJ2-6; no firm D call. V was trimmed by 3 bases and J by 0 bases, leaving 12 bases between them. This CDR3 has 17 residues. This CDR3 reads CASSLPRTASGANVLTF. The CDR3 region has the DNA TGTGCCAGCAGTTTGCCCCGGACGGCCTCTGGGGCCAACGTCCTGACTTTC.

In regard to this clonotype: A much more abundant neighbour one base away suggests this may be a read error. The V gene is TRBV28, the J gene TRBJ1-2; 8 nucleotides line up with TRBD1. J lost 2 bases, V lost 4 bases, and 3 bases had no gene match. The CDR3 length is 14 residues. Germline CDR1 and CDR2: MDHEN and SYDVKM. The CDR3 bases are TGTGCCAGCAGTTCCAGACAGGGGAACTATGGCTACACCTTC. Translation: CASSSRQGNYGYTF.

This clonotype is labeled medium-sized. The V call is TRBV4-2, the J call TRBJ1-4; D gene ambiguous. The CDR3 has 16 amino acids. Germline V gives CDR1 LGHNA, CDR2 YNFKEQ. The germline V and J ends were trimmed by 1 base and 2 bases, with 11 bases remaining between them. CDR3 residues: CASSQGRGATNEKLFF. The CDR3, as DNA: TGTGCCAGCAGCCAAGGGCGGGGTGCGACTAATGAAAAACTGTTTTTT.

This clonotype is medium-sized. The V and J genes are TRBV6-5 and TRBJ2-7; D perhaps matches TRBD1 (6 bases). Trimming took 6 bases from V and 0 from J, leaving 12 bases between them. The CDR3 loop spans 14 amino acids. Germline CDR1 is MNHEY and CDR2 is SVGAGI. CDR3 amino acids: CASRPGTHSYEQYF. The CDR3 DNA reads as TGTGCCAGCAGGCCCGGGACACACTCCTACGAGCAGTACTTC.

This clonotype showed up many times. V gene TRBV10-3 combines with J gene TRBJ1-3, with D possibly matching TRBD1 (5 bases). The germline gives CDR1 ENHRY, CDR2 SYGVKD. The V gene lost 9 bases and the J gene lost 1 base, with 13 bases spanning the gap. There are 14 residues in the CDR3. CDR3: CAIASGDSGNTIYF. In DNA form, the CDR3 reads TGTGCCATAGCATCGGGGGATTCTGGAAACACCATATATTTT.

By frequency in the sample, this clonotype is medium-sized. The V call is TRBV11-2, the J call TRBJ1-2; tentatively, D is TRBD1 (6 bases). Germline lookup yields CDR1 SGHAT and CDR2 FQNNGV. V was pared by 3 bases and J by 0 bases, with 14 bases between. CDR3 length equals 16 residues. CDR3 protein: CASSFLRDTANYGYTF. DNA for the CDR3: TGTGCCAGCAGCTTCCTCCGGGACACCGCTAACTATGGCTACACCTTC. The full variable domain, completed using reference TRBV11-2 and TRBJ1-2, is EAGVAQSPRYKIIEKRQSVAFWCNPISGHATLYWYQQILGQGPKLLIQFQNNGVVDDSQLPKDRFSAERLKGVDSTLKIQPAKLEDSAVYLCASSFLRDTANYGYTFGSGTRLTVV.

Only a few counts were recorded for this clonotype. The DNA of the CDR3 is TGTGCCAGCTCACTAGCCGGGACAGGGGTCTACGAGCAGTACTTC. Encoded protein: CASSLAGTGVYEQYF. This chain links TRBV18 with TRBJ2-7; 10 bases are shared with TRBD1. After removal of 4 bases from V and 3 bases from J, the junction contained 6 bases not matched to a gene. This CDR3 is built from 15 residues. Germline V gene lookup returns CDR1 KGHSH and CDR2 LQKENI.

This clonotype is medium-sized by share. This chain joins TRBV5-1 and TRBJ2-5; no clear D. From germline, CDR1 is SGHRS and CDR2 YFSETQ. CDR3 length equals 15 residues. V was clipped by 2 bases and J by 2 bases, with 13 bases between them. The CDR3 nucleotides read TGCGCCAGCAGCTTCGGTCAGAGTACTCAAGAGACCCAGTACTTC. It translates to CASSFGQSTQETQYF.

In its sample, this clonotype is medium-sized (0.01 to 0.1%). This rearrangement joins TRBV20-1 to TRBJ2-5; D is ambiguous. V was pared by 7 bases and J by 5 bases, with 14 bases between. The CDR3 sequence is 12 residues long. The germline CDR1 and CDR2 sequences are DFQATT and SNEGSKA (reference sequence). CDR3 in DNA: TGCAGTGTTGGTGGCTTGGGGGAGACCCAGTACTTC. It encodes CSVGGLGETQYF.

In its sample, this clonotype ranks as medium-sized (0.01 to 0.1%). This chain uses TRBV28 with TRBJ2-3; 7 nucleotides align to TRBD2. The J segment lost 2 bases and the V segment lost 2 bases, leaving 4 bases of the junction unmatched. Germline V gives CDR1 MDHEN, CDR2 SYDVKM. The CDR3 spans 15 residues. In nucleotides, the CDR3 is TGTGCCAGCAGTTTACCTAGCGGAATCACAGATACGCAGTATTTT. It specifies CASSLPSGITDTQYF. Looking up the rest from reference TRBV28 and TRBJ2-3 gives the full variable domain: DVKVTQSSRYLVKRTGEKVFLECVQDMDHENMFWYRQDPGLGLRLIYFSYDVKMKEKGDIPEGYSVSREKKERFSLILESASTNQTSMYLCASSLPSGITDTQYFGPGTRLTVL.

Within the sample, this clonotype is medium-sized. This chain uses TRBV20-1 with TRBJ2-7, with 9 positions matching TRBD1. The CDR3 covers 13 residues. CDR1 is DFQATT and CDR2 is SNEGSKA in the germline V gene (reference sequence). Losses at the gene ends were 4 bases for V and 7 bases for J; bases not matched to a gene: 8. The CDR3 DNA reads TGCAGTGCTACCAAACAGGGGGCGCGTGAGCAGTACTTC. It codes for CSATKQGAREQYF.

This clonotype was observed a handful of times. The V and J genes are TRBV20-1 and TRBJ2-5, with 7 bases matching TRBD1. There are 13 residues in the CDR3. The V gene end was trimmed by 5 bases and the J gene end by 3 bases; junction bases not matched to a gene: 6. Germline CDR1 and CDR2: DFQATT and SNEGSKA (reference sequence). CDR3: CSAATGIEETQYF. The DNA of the CDR3 is TGCAGTGCTGCGACAGGGATCGAAGAGACCCAGTACTTC.

By share of the sample, this clonotype is medium-sized. J is TRBJ2-7 and V is TRBV7-9; D ambiguous. The germline gives CDR1 SEHNR, CDR2 FQNEAQ (reference sequence). The CDR3 runs 14 residues. V was cut by 2 bases and J by 3 bases, with 11 bases left in between. The CDR3 nucleotides are TGTGCCAGCAGCTTATATAATGATAACTACGAGCAGTACTTC. Its translation is CASSLYNDNYEQYF.

In its sample, this clonotype ranks as medium-sized. This rearrangement joins TRBV20-1 to TRBJ2-1; a possible D gene is TRBD2 (5 bases). V was pared by 0 bases and J by 8 bases, with 11 bases between. This CDR3 has 13 amino acids. Germline V lookup: CDR1 DFQATT, CDR2 SNEGSKA (reference sequence). The CDR3 reads CSARDGRGDEQFF. For the CDR3, the DNA is TGCAGTGCTAGAGATGGGAGAGGTGATGAGCAGTTCTTC.

This clonotype was seen repeatedly, ten times or more. This rearrangement joins TRBV20-1 to TRBJ1-1; D may be TRBD1 (6 bases). Trimming took 3 bases from V and 3 from J, leaving 11 bases between them. Germline lookup yields CDR1 DFQATT and CDR2 SNEGSKA (reference sequence). This CDR3 contains 13 residues. CDR3 bases: TGCAGTGCTAGCAGGGGCTTCGACACTGAAGCTTTCTTT. Translation gives CSASRGFDTEAFF.

The table lists this clonotype with many counts. The chain uses TRBV2 and TRBJ2-1; 8 bases match TRBD1. The CDR3 extends over 13 amino acids. CDR1 is SNHLY, CDR2 FYNNEI, per germline. The V gene end was trimmed by 9 bases and the J gene end by 5 bases; junction bases not matched to a gene: 6. The chain's CDR3 is CASRTGSHNEQFF. CDR3 nucleotides: TGTGCCAGTAGGACAGGGTCCCACAATGAGCAGTTCTTC.

By share, this clonotype ranks as medium-sized (0.01 to 0.1%). The chain employs TRBV7-9 and TRBJ2-7; 7 nucleotides line up with TRBD2. V shed 1 base, J shed 6 bases, and the junction held 6 bases outside the gene matches. Germline values: CDR1 SEHNR, CDR2 FQNEAQ (reference sequence). The CDR3 consists of 14 residues. For the CDR3, the DNA is TGTGCCAGCAGCTTAGGGACTAGTTTCCCCGAGCAGTACTTC. Translation: CASSLGTSFPEQYF. Variable domain in full (rest from reference TRBV7-9 and TRBJ2-7): DTGVSQNPRHKITKRGQNVTFRCDPISEHNRLYWYRQTLGQGPEFLTYFQNEAQLEKSRLLSDRFSAERPKGSFSTLEIQRTEQGDSAMYLCASSLGTSFPEQYFGPGTRLTVT.

Note on this clonotype: One base away lies a much larger clone, so this may be a sequencing read error. This chain uses TRBV5-4 with TRBJ2-1; 8 nucleotides agree with TRBD1. This CDR3 has 16 residues. Germline V gene lookup returns CDR1 SGHNT and CDR2 YYREEE (reference sequence). With 9 bases clipped from V and 0 bases from J, the junction kept 11 bases outside the gene matches. CDR3 coding DNA: TGTGCCACCAGTCCCCGACAGGGGTCCTCCTACAATGAGCAGTTCTTC. This codes for CATSPRQGSSYNEQFF. The full variable domain, with the rest looked up from reference TRBV5-4 and TRBJ2-1, is ETGVTQSPTHLIKTRGQQVTLRCSSQSGHNTVSWYQQALGQGPQFIFQYYREEENGRGNFPPRFSGLQFPNYSSELNVNALELDDSALYLCATSPRQGSSYNEQFFGPGTRLTVL.

This clonotype is labeled as medium-sized (0.01 to 0.1%). The chain carries TRBV28 and TRBJ1-3; no firm D call. V shed 5 bases and J shed 6 bases, with 11 bases lying between them. CDR3 size: 13 residues. The germline CDR1 and CDR2 sequences are MDHEN and SYDVKM. Here the CDR3 DNA reads TGTGCCAGCAGTCCCGGGTGGGAAAACACCATATATTTT. Its protein is CASSPGWENTIYF.

Sample share makes this clonotype medium-sized (0.01 to 0.1%). The chain joins TRBV20-1 to TRBJ2-2; TRBD1 matches 9 bases. Trimming took 3 bases from V and 0 from J; bases not matched to a gene: 2. The CDR3 is 15 residues long. Looked up from germline, CDR1 is DFQATT and CDR2 is SNEGSKA (reference sequence). The CDR3 loop is CSASRQGANTGELFF. Here the CDR3 DNA reads TGCAGTGCTAGTAGACAGGGGGCGAACACCGGGGAGCTGTTTTTT.